The 15 T cell receptor beta chains in this list originate from one sample, sequenced in a study of Ad26.COV2.S vaccination and SARS-CoV-2 variants. Clones were sequenced by immunoSEQ multiplex PCR, and TCRdb holds only the in-frame ones, with some missing. This table holds 400,000 to 450,000 clones, roughly 90% found once. The treatment is: around 19 received Ad26.COV2.S at low or high dose, single or two shots; 5 received placebo; per-sample allocation not given. Samples came from day 63 after the first vaccine or placebo injection. Sample: peripheral blood, taken in a trial of Ad26.COV2.S vaccine versus placebo. These receptors came from a person between 18 and 65 years old who received the Ad26.COV2.S COVID-19 vaccine or a placebo.

The chain joins TRBV6-5 to TRBJ2-7; perhaps TRBD1 as D (5 bases). Between the trimmed V and J ends, which lost 5 bases and 3 bases, there was a span of 11 bases. CDR1 and CDR2 (germline): MNHEY, SVGAGI. This CDR3 comprises 13 residues. The CDR3 sequence: CASSTTEDYEQYF. The DNA of the CDR3 is TGTGCCAGCAGTACGACAGAAGACTACGAGCAGTACTTC.

This chain joins TRBV28 and TRBJ2-1; D is undetermined. Deletions cut 5 bases from V and 7 bases from J, with 30 bases between. Germline V gene sequence: CDR1 MDHEN, CDR2 SYDVKM. The length of the CDR3 is 19 residues. The CDR3 DNA reads as TGTGCCAGCAGTCTAACGCTCCCCTTAGTCCGACATAATGGGAATGAGCAGTTCTTC. Encoded protein: CASSLTLPLVRHNGNEQFF.

This clone was detected a few times. The rearrangement links TRBV4-3 to TRBJ1-6, with a possible D match to TRBD1 (5 bases). This CDR3 contains 15 residues. V lost 4 bases, J lost 6 bases, and 13 bases lay in between. CDR1 is LGHNA, CDR2 YSLEER, per germline. The CDR3 region has the DNA TGCGCCAGCAGCCCCCTAGGGGAAAGTAATTCACCCCTCCACTTT. Its translation: CASSPLGESNSPLHF.

This clone was found many times. The rearrangement links TRBV2 to TRBJ1-1; D is ambiguous. The CDR3 extends over 14 amino acids. The V and J ends lost 7 bases and 3 bases respectively, with 15 bases between them. Germline-derived CDR1 and CDR2 are SNHLY and FYNNEI. The DNA for the CDR3 is TGTGCCAGCATAGCCCGGGTCCGGGACACTGAAGCTTTCTTT. It is translated as CASIARVRDTEAFF.

This clone was recorded only once. This chain's CDR3 is CASSFQGGGRRETQYF. CDR3 DNA sequence: TGTGCCAGCAGCTTTCAGGGGGGGGGCCGGAGAGAGACCCAGTACTTC. The V call is TRBV5-4, the J call TRBJ2-5; D tentatively fits TRBD1 or TRBD2 (7 bases each). Germline values: CDR1 SGHNT, CDR2 YYREEE (reference sequence). CDR3 length: 16 amino acids. The germline V and J ends were trimmed by 2 bases and 4 bases, with 18 bases remaining between them.

This clone has a single count. The chain couples TRBV2 to TRBJ1-1, with unresolved D. Per germline, CDR1 SNHLY and CDR2 FYNNEI. Trimming removed 7 bases at V and 0 bases at J, with 6 bases between. The CDR3 runs 12 residues. The chain's CDR3 is CASMVVNTEAFF. DNA for the CDR3: TGTGCCAGCATGGTAGTGAACACTGAAGCTTTCTTT.

This rearrangement joins TRBV6-2 or TRBV6-3 to TRBJ2-7; the D gene is possibly TRBD1 (6 bases). Germline V CDR1 and CDR2: MNHEY, SVGEGT. The CDR3 is 12 residues long. V dropped 0 bases and J dropped 10 bases, with 10 bases sitting between them. The CDR3 nucleotides are TGTGCCAGCAGTTACTCCCAGGGGCGACAGTACTTC. Translation: CASSYSQGRQYF.

This chain uses TRBV19 with TRBJ2-3, with 9 bases aligning to TRBD2. The ends lost 3 bases at V and 1 base at J; junction bases unmatched: 5. CDR1 and CDR2 (germline): LNHDA, SQIVND (reference sequence). This CDR3 contains 16 residues. DNA of the CDR3: TGTGCCAGTAGTATGATGGGACTAGCCCGCACAGATACGCAGTATTTT. Amino acid sequence: CASSMMGLARTDTQYF.

The chain couples TRBV7-9 to TRBJ1-5, with a possible D match to TRBD1 (5 bases). Germline values: CDR1 SEHNR, CDR2 FQNEAQ (reference sequence). This CDR3 comprises 16 residues. V dropped 1 base and J dropped 2 bases, with 12 bases sitting between them. As DNA, the CDR3 is TGTGCCAGCAGCTTAGGGGACGGAGCGGGCAATCAGCCCCAGCATTTT. As protein: CASSLGDGAGNQPQHF.

J is TRBJ1-3 and V is TRBV30, with D unclear. This CDR3 spans 13 amino acids. Per the germline V gene, CDR1 is GTSNPN and CDR2 is SVGIG (reference sequence). V lost 0 bases and J lost 4, with 7 bases in between. In DNA form, the CDR3 reads TGTGCCTGGAGTGTCCGGGAGGGAAACACCATATATTTT. Protein: CAWSVREGNTIYF.

The rearrangement uses TRBV4-3 and TRBJ1-2; TRBD1 aligns across 9 bases. With 4 bases clipped from V and 8 bases from J, the junction kept 11 bases outside the gene matches. Germline V gene sequence: CDR1 LGHNA, CDR2 YSLEER. The CDR3 sequence is 15 residues long. CDR3 region: CASSLLRTGDRGYTF. The CDR3 DNA sequence: TGCGCCAGCAGCCTCCTAAGGACAGGGGATCGAGGCTACACCTTC.

The table lists this clone with a few counts. The V and J genes are TRBV5-1 and TRBJ1-2; D not resolved. CDR1 and CDR2 (germline): SGHRS, YFSETQ. This CDR3 region has 14 residues. V dropped 4 bases and J dropped 0 bases, with 10 bases sitting between them. The CDR3 nucleotides are TGCGCCAGCAGCCCTGCAGGCCCTAACTATGGCTACACCTTC. Residues: CASSPAGPNYGYTF.

The chain is built from TRBV2 and TRBJ2-5, with a weak D call TRBD2 (5 bases). Trimming stripped 1 base from V and 11 bases from J, with 17 bases between. There are 14 residues in the CDR3. Germline V gene lookup returns CDR1 SNHLY and CDR2 FYNNEI. The CDR3 loop is CASSEGNVGRRQYF. The DNA of the CDR3 is TGTGCCAGCAGTGAAGGGAATGTAGGGAGACGGCAGTACTTC. Looking up the rest from reference TRBV2 and TRBJ2-5 gives the full variable domain: EPEVTQTPSHQVTQMGQEVILRCVPISNHLYFYWYRQILGQKVEFLVSFYNNEISEKSEIFDDQFSVERPDGSNFTLKIRSTKLEDSAMYFCASSEGNVGRRQYFGPGTRLLVL.

The V call is TRBV6-5, the J call TRBJ1-2, with D possibly TRBD1 on 5 matching bases. The germline V and J ends were trimmed by 5 bases and 3 bases, with 10 bases remaining between them. Germline CDR1 MNHEY, CDR2 SVGAGI. This CDR3 region has 13 residues. Here the CDR3 reads CASSPGTYYGYTF. The CDR3 DNA reads TGTGCCAGCAGTCCCGGGACGTACTATGGCTACACCTTC.

The CDR3 protein is CASSHDASYNEQFF. The CDR3, as DNA: TGTGCCAGCAGCCATGATGCATCCTACAATGAGCAGTTCTTC. J is TRBJ2-1 and V is TRBV3-1 (or the pseudogene TRBV3-2); D gene ambiguous. V dropped 3 bases and J dropped 1 base, with 7 bases sitting between them. Germline V gene data show CDR1 as LGHDT and CDR2 as YNNKEL (reference sequence). CDR3 size: 14 residues.